This TCR beta chain was found in a study of blood T cell repertoires in COVID-19. Study background: COVID-19 samples from acute and convalescent phases originated in the United States, Italy and Spain. In each case, the material was cDNA or gDNA derived from T cells, B-cell-depleted T cells, or PBMCs.

Per the study methods: Estimates of nucleated cell counts were drawn from the amplification of reference gene primers. Repertoires were generated with immunoSEQ multiplex PCR, while TCRdb's copy carries only in-frame clones and drops some. Clonal size and the V and J genes are those of that table, whereas D and trimming came from the DNA. Here the sample spans 200,000 or so clones, approximately 84% being singletons. The CDR3 is made up of 14 amino acids. J gave up 4 bases and V 4 bases, and 7 bases lay outside the gene matches. Germline loops: CDR1 SGHNT, CDR2 YYREEE (reference sequence). Specimen: peripheral blood. The source of this sequence is a woman in her sixties with acute or convalescent COVID-19. The chain is built from TRBV5-4 and TRBJ1-2; 7 bases fit TRBD1. CDR3 amino acids: CASSPGQESYGYTF. CDR3 DNA: TGTGCCAGCAGCCCCGGACAGGAGAGCTATGGCTACACCTTC.